The sequence of this T cell receptor beta chain was determined in a study of blood T cell repertoires in COVID-19. Study details: Acute-phase and convalescent COVID-19 samples originated in the United States, Italy and Spain. T cells, B-cell-depleted T cells, or PBMCs provided the cDNA or gDNA that served as material.

Trimming took 6 bases from V and 1 from J, leaving 6 bases between them. CDR1 is SNHLY, CDR2 FYNNEI, per germline. The CDR3 totals 12 residues. In the authors' workflow: By means of reference gene primer amplification, nucleated cell counts were estimated. Here immunoSEQ multiplex PCR was the method, and the copy in TCRdb shows in-frame clones only, minus some. V and J calls and clone size are copied from that table; D and trimming were computed from the DNA. This sample yields some 150,000 clones, of which about 86% are seen a single time; 7.5% to 8.5% belongs to the top ten. Sequencing was done on a sample of peripheral blood. The rearrangement uses TRBV2 and TRBJ1-1; no definite D call. This receptor was identified in an older woman with acute or convalescent COVID-19. CDR3 DNA sequence: TGTGCCAGCAGGGAGGGGAACACTGAAGCTTTCTTT. Translating gives CASREGNTEAFF.